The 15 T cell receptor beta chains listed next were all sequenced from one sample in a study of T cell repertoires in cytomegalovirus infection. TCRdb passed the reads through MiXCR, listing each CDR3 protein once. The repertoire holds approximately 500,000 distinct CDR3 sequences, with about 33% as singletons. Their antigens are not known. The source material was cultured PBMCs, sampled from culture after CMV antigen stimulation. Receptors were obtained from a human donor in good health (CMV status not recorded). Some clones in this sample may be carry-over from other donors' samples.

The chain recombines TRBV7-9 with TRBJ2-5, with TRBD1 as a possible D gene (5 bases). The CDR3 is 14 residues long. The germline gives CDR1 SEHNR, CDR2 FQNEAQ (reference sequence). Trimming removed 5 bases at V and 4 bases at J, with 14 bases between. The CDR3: CASSGSRELETQYF. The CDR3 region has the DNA TGTGCCAGCAGCGGTAGCAGGGAACTAGAGACCCAGTACTTC.

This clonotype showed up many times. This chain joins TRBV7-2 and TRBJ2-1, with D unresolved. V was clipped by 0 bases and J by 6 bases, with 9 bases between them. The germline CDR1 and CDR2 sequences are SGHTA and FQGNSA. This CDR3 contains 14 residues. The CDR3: CASSLAEGPNEQFF. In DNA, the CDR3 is TGTGCCAGCAGCTTAGCGGAAGGCCCCAATGAGCAGTTCTTC.

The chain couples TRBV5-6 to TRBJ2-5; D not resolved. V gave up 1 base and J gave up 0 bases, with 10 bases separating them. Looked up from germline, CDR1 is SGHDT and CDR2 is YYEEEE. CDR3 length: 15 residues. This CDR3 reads CASSLIWGNQETQYF. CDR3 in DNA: TGTGCCAGCAGCTTGATTTGGGGAAACCAAGAGACCCAGTACTTC.

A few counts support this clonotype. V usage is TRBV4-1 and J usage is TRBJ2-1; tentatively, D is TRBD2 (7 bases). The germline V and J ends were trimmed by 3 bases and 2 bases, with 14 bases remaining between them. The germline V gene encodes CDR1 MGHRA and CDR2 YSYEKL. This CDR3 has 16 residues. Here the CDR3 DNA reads TGCGCCAGCAGCCAGGATAGGGGGGGGGCCTACAATGAGCAGTTCTTC. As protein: CASSQDRGGAYNEQFF.

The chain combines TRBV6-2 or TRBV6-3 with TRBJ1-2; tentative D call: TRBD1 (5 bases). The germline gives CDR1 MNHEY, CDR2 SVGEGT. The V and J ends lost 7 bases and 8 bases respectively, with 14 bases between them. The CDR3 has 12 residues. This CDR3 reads CASIGREGGYTF. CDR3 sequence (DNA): TGTGCCAGCATCGGCAGGGAAGGCGGCTACACCTTC.

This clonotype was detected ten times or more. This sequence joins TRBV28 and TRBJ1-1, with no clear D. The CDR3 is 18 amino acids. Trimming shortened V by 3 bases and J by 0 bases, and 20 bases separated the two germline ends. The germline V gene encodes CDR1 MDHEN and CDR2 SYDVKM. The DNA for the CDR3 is TGTGCCAGCAGTTTGGAAGGGAGGGCCCGTAGGATGAACACTGAAGCTTTCTTT. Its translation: CASSLEGRARRMNTEAFF.

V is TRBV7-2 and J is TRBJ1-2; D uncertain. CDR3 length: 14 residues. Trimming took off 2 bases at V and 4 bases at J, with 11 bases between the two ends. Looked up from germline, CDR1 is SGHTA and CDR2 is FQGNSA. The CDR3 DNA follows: TGTGCCAGCAGCTTACGTAGGGAGTCCTATGGCTACACCTTC. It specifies CASSLRRESYGYTF.

The CDR3 protein is CASSRDPITSGRDNEQFF. The CDR3 DNA reads TGCGCCAGCAGCCGGGACCCGATTACTAGCGGGAGGGACAATGAGCAGTTCTTC. The chain links TRBV4-1 to TRBJ2-1, with 13 bases aligning to TRBD2. With V trimmed by 4 bases and J by 5 bases, 11 bases remained unmatched. The CDR3 is 18 residues long. Germline assignment: CDR1 MGHRA and CDR2 YSYEKL.

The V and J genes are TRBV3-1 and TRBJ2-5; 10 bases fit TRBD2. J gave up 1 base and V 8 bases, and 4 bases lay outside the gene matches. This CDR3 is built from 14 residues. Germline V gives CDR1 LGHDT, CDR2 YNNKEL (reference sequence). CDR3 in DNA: TGTGCCAGCGGATCTAGCGGGGGCCAAGAGACCCAGTACTTC. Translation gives CASGSSGGQETQYF.

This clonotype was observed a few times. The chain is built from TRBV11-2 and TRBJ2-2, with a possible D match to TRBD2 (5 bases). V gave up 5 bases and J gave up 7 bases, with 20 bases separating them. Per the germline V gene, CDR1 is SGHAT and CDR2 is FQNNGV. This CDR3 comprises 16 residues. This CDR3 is CASSLNPTLEGGELFF. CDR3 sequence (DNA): TGTGCCAGCAGCCTTAACCCCACACTCGAGGGCGGGGAGCTGTTTTTT.

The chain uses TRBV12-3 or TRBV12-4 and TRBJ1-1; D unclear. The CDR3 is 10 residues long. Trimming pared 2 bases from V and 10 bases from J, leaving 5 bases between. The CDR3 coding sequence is TGTGCCAGCAGTTTATCAACAGCTTTCTTT. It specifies CASSLSTAFF.

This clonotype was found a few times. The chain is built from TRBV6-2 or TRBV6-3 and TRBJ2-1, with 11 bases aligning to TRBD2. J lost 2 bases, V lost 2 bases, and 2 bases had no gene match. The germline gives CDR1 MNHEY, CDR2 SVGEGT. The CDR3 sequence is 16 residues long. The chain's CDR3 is CASSYTSGSPYNEQFF. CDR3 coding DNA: TGTGCCAGCAGTTACACTAGCGGGAGTCCCTACAATGAGCAGTTCTTC.

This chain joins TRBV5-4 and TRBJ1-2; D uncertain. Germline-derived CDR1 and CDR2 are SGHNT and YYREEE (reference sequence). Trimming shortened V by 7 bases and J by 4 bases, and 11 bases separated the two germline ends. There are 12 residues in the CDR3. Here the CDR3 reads CASCLDGYGYTF. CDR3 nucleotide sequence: TGTGCCAGCTGTCTTGACGGCTATGGCTACACCTTC. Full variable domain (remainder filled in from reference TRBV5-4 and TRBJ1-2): ETGVTQSPTHLIKTRGQQVTLRCSSQSGHNTVSWYQQALGQGPQFIFQYYREEENGRGNFPPRFSGLQFPNYSSELNVNALELDDSALYLCASCLDGYGYTFGSGTRLTVV.

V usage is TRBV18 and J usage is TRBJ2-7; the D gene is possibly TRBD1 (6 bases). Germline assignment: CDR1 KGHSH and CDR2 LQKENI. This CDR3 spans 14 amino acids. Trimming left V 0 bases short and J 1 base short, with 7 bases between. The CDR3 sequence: CASSPPGQSYEQYV. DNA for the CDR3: TGTGCCAGCTCACCACCCGGACAGTCCTACGAGCAGTACGTC.

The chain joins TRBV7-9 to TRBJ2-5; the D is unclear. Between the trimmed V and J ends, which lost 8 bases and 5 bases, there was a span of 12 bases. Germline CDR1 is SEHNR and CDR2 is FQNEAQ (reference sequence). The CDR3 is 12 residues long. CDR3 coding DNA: TGTGCCAGCGGTTATATGGGGGAGACCCAGTACTTC. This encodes CASGYMGETQYF.